This T cell receptor beta chain was identified during a study of radiotherapy plus CTLA-4 blockade in lung cancer. Study-wide context: Patients showed objective responses in about 20% of cases and disease control in more than 25%. Study-level results: Increased serum interferon-beta after radiation also reportedly predicted response strongly. TCR clones from tumors expanded in blood after radiotherapy plus ipilimumab.

The assay was immunoSEQ multiplex PCR, and TCRdb's table has in-frame clones only and misses some. This sample has 85,000 to 120,000 clones, with more than 75% found just once. The CDR3 has 16 residues. Germline V CDR1 and CDR2: MNHNS, SASEGT. The V end lost 4 bases, the J end lost 7 bases, and 22 bases lay between the germline ends. Those patients who had chemo-refractory metastatic non-small-cell lung cancer were given focal radiation along with CTLA-4 blockade through ipilimumab. For this clone: Its antigen is not known.

The TCR originated in a human donor with non-small cell lung cancer that progressed on radiotherapy plus ipilimumab. Some clones in this sample may be carry-over from other donors' samples. This specimen was peripheral blood, taken from a patient treated with radiotherapy plus ipilimumab. The chain combines TRBV6-1 with TRBJ1-1; D possibly corresponds to TRBD1 (5 bases). CDR3 DNA sequence: TGTGCCAGCAGTGCTACTCCAGGGTGGGGGAGGATTGAAGCTTTCTTT. Its protein product is CASSATPGWGRIEAFF.